The present T cell receptor (beta chain) was sequenced within a study of immune evolution from preneoplasia to lung adenocarcinoma. Study-level results: Later-stage lesions appeared to have more T cells, more diversity, less clonality.

Sequencing used immunoSEQ multiplex PCR; TCRdb keeps in-frame clones, though not all of them. The repertoire holds 4,500 to 5,500 clones, with 87% as singletons. Between about 2014 and 2018, patients underwent resection in Japan or China. V gave up 5 bases and J gave up 10 bases; unmatched junction bases: 4. The CDR3 is 13 amino acids. Germline V gene lookup returns CDR1 MDHEN and CDR2 SYDVKM. This clone was counted between two and nine times. Its antigen is still unknown. This TCR was sampled from a person between 50 and 60 years old with lung adenocarcinoma. The chain combines TRBV28 with TRBJ2-1; 11 nucleotides match TRBD2. Input material: FFPE invasive lung adenocarcinoma tissue. The CDR3 nucleotides read TGTGCCAGCAGTCTCGGGACTAGCGGAGAGCAGTTCTTC. Amino acid sequence: CASSLGTSGEQFF.